This TCR beta chain was sequenced during a study of blood T cell repertoires in COVID-19 (dated by TCRdb to between 2020 and 2021). A note on the overall study: Samples from collaborators originated in the United States, Italy and Spain and spanned both the acute and convalescent phases of COVID-19. The prospective study material was composed of cDNA or gDNA derived from T cells, B-cell-depleted T cells, or PBMCs. The dataset comprised deeply sampled blood TCRbeta repertoires from subjects exposed to, actively infected with, or recovered from COVID-19. The repertoires were released in a freely available public database meant as a resource for research on the immune response to SARS-CoV-2. The samples were drawn from two sources: the first 160 participants of the ongoing ImmuneRACE study, and 1,000 to 1,500 subjects contributed by 6 global collaborators. A de-identified subject ID, COVID-19 status, age in years and sex were almost always included in the sample metadata. Where available, HLA class I and class II types were taken from metadata supplied by the sample provider and were not determined by assay-based typing. Summary of the overall study and its limitations: Clinical and demographic metadata were provided uncurated, with the amount varying by source and participant.

As regards this clone: Its antigen is not yet known. There are no base qualities to consult, and no much larger clone falls within one base.

The immunoSEQ Assay, a bias-controlled multiplex PCR, was used to amplify TCRbeta CDR3 regions from genomic DNA. As for the authors' bioinformatics: Within the assay, amplification of reference gene primers was used to estimate how many nucleated cells each sample contained. Sequence reads were collapsed and filtered to measure the absolute abundance of every unique TCRbeta CDR3 rearrangement. For each sample, productive Simpson clonality was calculated as the square root of Simpson's diversity index over productive rearrangements. Sourced from immuneACCESS, this table was stored by TCRdb with only in-frame sequences that have V and J called. A share of the clones is absent; for the studies checked, an unresolved V gene accounts for under half, and the remainder has no known explanation. V and J calls and clone size are given by that table; D and trimming were obtained from the DNA. For this sample there are 40,000 to 55,000 clones; 65% to 90% appear just once. The ten top clones hold 7.5% to 8.5% of the sample.

Collaborating institutions collected whole blood in K2EDTA tubes following their own protocols. For TCRbeta analysis, collaborator samples were shipped as frozen whole blood, as isolated PBMCs, or as DNA extracted from either sample type. This receptor was identified in a human donor in a cohort sampled during active COVID-19. Sample: peripheral blood.

CDR3 sequence: CASTQMGGPSGELFF. Here is the DNA: TGTGCCAGCACCCAAATGGGAGGGCCATCCGGGGAGCTGTTTTTT. The chain uses TRBV5-5 and TRBJ2-2, with 7 bases in between that match TRBD2. CDR1 is given as SGHKS and CDR2 as YYEKEE, both from the germline V gene (reference sequence). The germline V end is reduced by 6 bases and the J end by 6 bases; junction bases left unmatched: 11. CDR3 length: 15 amino acids, cysteine to phenylalanine. The entry retains the CDR3 DNA only, 45 bases that are in frame from base 1. With all but the CDR3 taken from the reference TRBV5-5 and TRBJ2-2 genes, the full variable domain is: DAGVTQSPTHLIKTRGQQVTLRCSPISGHKSVSWYQQVLGQGPQFIFQYYEKEERGRGNFPDRFSARQFPNYSSELNVNALLLGDSALYLCASTQMGGPSGELFFGEGSRLTVL.